This T cell receptor (beta chain) was found in a study of blood T cell repertoires in COVID-19. Study information: Some COVID-19 samples were acute and others convalescent; all came from the United States, Italy and Spain. The cDNA or gDNA used as material had been derived from T cells, B-cell-depleted T cells, or PBMCs.

Seattle-derived patients entered the study during active infection and were followed longitudinally. In the original analysis: For nucleated cells, counts were estimated from reference gene primer amplification. Here immunoSEQ multiplex PCR was the method, and the copy in TCRdb shows in-frame clones only, minus some. V and J calls and clone size are as listed in that table; D and trimming were resolved from the DNA. This table has about 220,000 clones, 80% to 85% appearing once. Trimming took off 0 bases at V and 5 bases at J, with 17 bases between the two ends. Germline V gene lookup returns CDR1 SGDLS and CDR2 YYNGEE. This CDR3 is built from 17 residues.

The chain couples TRBV9 to TRBJ1-4; D might be TRBD1 (5 bases). This clonotype was sampled from a woman aged 70-85 years with COVID-19, enrolled during active disease. Sequenced input: peripheral blood. CDR3 sequence (DNA): TGTGCCAGCAGCGTAGAGTCAGGGCGATCCCTGAATGAAAAACTGTTTTTT. This encodes CASSVESGRSLNEKLFF.